This TCR beta chain originates from a study of blood T cells in healthy people across ages. Trimming cost V 8 bases and J 0 bases, with 10 bases left between them. CDR3 length: 14 amino acids. Next came a second PCR, run for about 6 to 11 cycles, which used a sample-barcoded 5' primer along with a J-beta primer mix. TCRdb used MiXCR to reprocess the 5' RACE reads, holding one entry per CDR3 protein. Of some 900,000 distinct CDR3 sequences listed, about 48% were seen once; the top ten hold around an eighth. Of note for this clonotype: Its antigen is unidentified.

Study-wide points: Diversity figures based on one million T cells were deemed too low.

The sample consisted of blood. The receptor was derived from a man younger than 40 in good health. V is TRBV12-3 or TRBV12-4 and J is TRBJ1-4; TRBD1 might be the D (6 bases). The DNA for the CDR3 is TGTGCCAGCGGGTCAGGGGCAACTAATGAAAAACTGTTTTTT. Translation: CASGSGATNEKLFF.